The rows below give T cell receptor beta chains drawn from one sample of a study of shared clonotypes between healthy human individuals. Sequencing used immunoSEQ multiplex PCR; TCRdb keeps in-frame clones, though not all of them. Found here are roughly 1,600,000 clones, around 98.5% of them singletons; the top ten hold approximately 0.4%. The sample taken for sequencing was naive CD4+ T cells sorted from blood. The receptor set was obtained from a man younger than 45 in good health. The CDR3 runs from the conserved cysteine through the conserved F or W. A D gene is named only where the DNA matches it firmly. The size field is filled for only some rows; it gives once, few, many or a size class.

size | J | V | D | CDR3 | DNA
once | TRBJ2-1 | TRBV28 | TRBD2 | CASSFVAGGPNEQFF | TGTGCCAGCAGTTTTGTAGCGGGAGGGCCCAATGAGCAGTTCTTC
. | TRBJ2-7 | TRBV6-5 | TRBD2 | CASSYTGGPGEQYF | TGTGCCAGCAGTTATACGGGAGGGCCTGGGGAGCAGTACTTC
. | TRBJ1-4 | TRBV11-2 | . | CASSLWPRGESDEKLFF | TGTGCCAGCAGCTTATGGCCCAGGGGCGAGTCGGATGAAAAACTGTTTTTT
. | TRBJ2-7 | TRBV6-5 | TRBD2 | CASSPRRTSLYEQYF | TGTGCCAGCAGTCCTCGGAGGACTAGCCTGTACGAGCAGTACTTC
. | TRBJ2-7 | TRBV28 | . | CASSTVSEQYF | TGTGCCAGCAGTACCGTTAGCGAGCAGTACTTC
. | TRBJ2-1 | TRBV14 | TRBD1 | CASSPNRDRAHNEQFF | TGTGCCAGCAGCCCAAATAGGGACAGGGCACACAATGAGCAGTTCTTC
. | TRBJ2-7 | TRBV6-5 | TRBD2 | CASRRDYSYEQYF | TGTGCCAGCAGACGGGACTACTCCTACGAGCAGTACTTC
. | TRBJ2-3 | TRBV18 | . | CASSLAGEDTQYF | TGTGCCAGCTCACTCGCCGGGGAAGATACGCAGTATTTT
once | TRBJ2-3 | TRBV7-8 | . | CASGGTVADTQYF | TGTGCCAGCGGGGGGACCGTAGCAGATACGCAGTATTTT
. | TRBJ2-3 | TRBV18 | . | CASSPRQGLNIGADTQYF | TGTGCCAGCTCACCACGGCAGGGGCTTAATATTGGCGCAGATACGCAGTATTTT
. | TRBJ2-1 | TRBV28 | . | CASSAGRGLQFF | TGTGCCAGCAGTGCGGGGCGGGGCCTCCAGTTCTTC
once | TRBJ2-7 | TRBV7-3 | . | CASSLEQGSEQYF | TGTGCCAGCAGCTTGGAGCAAGGCTCCGAGCAGTACTTC
. | TRBJ2-5 | TRBV10-3 | . | CAISESVGWGETQYF | TGTGCCATCAGTGAGTCTGTAGGTTGGGGGGAGACCCAGTACTTC
. | TRBJ1-4 | TRBV9 | TRBD1 | CASSDRTGDEKLFF | TGTGCCAGCAGCGACCGGACAGGGGACGAAAAACTGTTTTTT
. | TRBJ2-1 | TRBV29-1 | TRBD2 | CSVGLAGSNEQFF | TGCAGCGTTGGACTAGCGGGCAGCAATGAGCAGTTCTTC
. | TRBJ1-2 | TRBV28 | TRBD1 | CASSYTGDYGYTF | TGTGCCAGCAGTTATACAGGGGACTATGGCTACACCTTC
. | TRBJ2-1 | TRBV25-1 | . | CASSRPVGRGNEQFF | TGTGCCAGTTCCCGGCCGGTAGGTCGGGGGAATGAGCAGTTCTTC
. | TRBJ1-5 | TRBV28 | TRBD1 | CASSLPDRGLRAQHF | TGTGCCAGCAGTTTACCCGACAGGGGGCTAAGGGCCCAGCATTTT
. | TRBJ1-5 | TRBV2 | TRBD1 | CASSVDRGRGNQPQHF | TGTGCCAGCAGTGTAGACAGGGGGAGGGGCAATCAGCCCCAGCATTTT
. | TRBJ2-1 | TRBV5-1 | . | CASSPGLDNEQFF | TGCGCCAGCAGCCCAGGGTTAGACAATGAGCAGTTCTTC
. | TRBJ1-4 | TRBV6-5 | . | CASSYVVGQNEKLFF | TGTGCCAGCAGTTACGTAGTTGGACAGAATGAAAAACTGTTTTTT
. | TRBJ2-2 | TRBV28 | TRBD2 | CASSPQRGLMNTGELFF | TGTGCCAGCAGTCCGCAGCGGGGCCTTATGAACACCGGGGAGCTGTTTTTT
. | TRBJ1-2 | TRBV11-2 | TRBD1 | CASSLVGQGTHGYTF | TGTGCCAGCAGCTTAGTGGGACAGGGGACCCATGGCTACACCTTC
. | TRBJ2-7 | TRBV28 | TRBD1 | CASRGRGTGSYEQYF | TGTGCCAGCAGGGGACGCGGGACAGGGTCCTACGAGCAGTACTTC
. | TRBJ2-3 | TRBV2 | . | CASSEAPGLYTQYF | TGTGCCAGCAGTGAAGCACCGGGCCTTTATACGCAGTATTTT
. | TRBJ2-1 | TRBV9 | . | CASSADITQGDEQFF | TGTGCCAGCAGCGCCGACATCACCCAAGGCGATGAGCAGTTCTTC
once | TRBJ2-1 | TRBV11-2 | TRBD2 | CASRQTSGRTYNEQFF | TGTGCCAGCAGGCAAACTAGCGGGAGGACCTACAATGAGCAGTTCTTC
. | TRBJ2-1 | TRBV29-1 | . | CSVLDSQDFF | TGCAGCGTTCTTGACAGCCAGGATTTCTTC
once | TRBJ2-7 | TRBV5-6 | . | CASSLTVAYEQYF | TGTGCCAGCAGCTTGACAGTAGCCTACGAGCAGTACTTC
. | TRBJ2-7 | TRBV25-1 | TRBD1 | CASSGAGTGYYEQYF | TGTGCCAGCAGTGGAGCCGGGACAGGGTACTACGAGCAGTACTTC
. | TRBJ2-7 | TRBV7-6 | . | CASSFNIGYEQYF | TGTGCCAGCAGCTTTAATATCGGGTACGAGCAGTACTTC
. | TRBJ2-3 | TRBV7-2 | TRBD2 | CASSLRTSSQYF | TGTGCCAGCAGCCTCCGGACTAGCTCGCAGTATTTT
. | TRBJ2-7 | TRBV18 | . | CASSPPGVIAYEQYF | TGTGCCAGCTCACCACCGGGCGTTATCGCCTACGAGCAGTACTTC
. | TRBJ2-1 | TRBV15 | . | CATSRQRSSYNEQFF | TGTGCCACCAGCAGACAGCGAAGCTCCTACAATGAGCAGTTCTTC
. | TRBJ1-1 | TRBV6-6 | . | CASSYSGQPNTEAFF | TGTGCCAGCAGTTACTCCGGACAGCCGAACACTGAAGCTTTCTTT
. | TRBJ2-7 | TRBV19 | . | CASSRTATYEQYF | TGTGCCAGTAGTAGGACAGCAACCTACGAGCAGTACTTC
. | TRBJ2-1 | TRBV6-5 | . | CASSYSRHNEQFF | TGTGCCAGCAGTTACTCTAGACACAATGAGCAGTTCTTC
once | TRBJ2-3 | TRBV9 | TRBD2 | CASSVEGLAGADTQYF | TGTGCCAGCAGCGTAGAGGGACTAGCGGGAGCAGATACGCAGTATTTT
. | TRBJ2-1 | TRBV5-1 | . | CASSPTGTSYNEQFF | TGCGCCAGCAGCCCCACCGGGACCTCCTACAATGAGCAGTTCTTC
. | TRBJ2-7 | TRBV7-2 | TRBD1 | CASSLGGQAYEQYF | TGTGCCAGCAGCTTAGGAGGACAGGCCTACGAGCAGTACTTC
. | TRBJ1-1 | TRBV9 | . | CASSVVGEPDAFF | TGTGCCAGCAGCGTAGTTGGGGAACCGGACGCTTTCTTT
once | TRBJ2-3 | TRBV6-4 | TRBD2 | CASTSRLAGVGKDTDTQYF | TGTGCCAGCACTTCCCGGCTAGCGGGAGTCGGAAAGGACACAGATACGCAGTATTTT
. | TRBJ1-1 | TRBV7-2 | TRBD1 | CASSLDRGWTEAFF | TGTGCCAGCAGCTTAGACAGGGGATGGACTGAAGCTTTCTTT
. | TRBJ1-2 | TRBV5-4 | . | CASSLDRAVAYGYTF | TGTGCCAGCAGCTTGGACAGGGCAGTGGCCTATGGCTACACCTTC
. | TRBJ1-2 | TRBV10-3 | TRBD1 | CAITPGQGSFSYGYTF | TGTGCCATCACCCCGGGACAGGGGTCCTTTTCCTATGGCTACACCTTC